Listed below are T cell receptor beta chains from one sample, sequenced in a study of T cell repertoires in cytomegalovirus infection. TCRdb analysed the reads with MiXCR anew, one entry per CDR3 protein. The sample holds around 630,000 distinct CDR3 sequences, less than 25% seen once. The sequenced material came from CD8+ T cells from PBMCs. The receptors here all came from a human donor in good health (CMV status not recorded). Some clones in this sample may be carry-over from other donors' samples. Each CDR3 is given with its conserved first and last residue. Each record gives: clone size, D gene, V gene, J gene, CDR3 protein, CDR3 DNA. D genes are given only for firm matches. Rows may omit the clone size; those that give it use once, few, many or a size class.

>.|TRBD1|TRBV5-5|TRBJ2-5
CASRDRGEETQYF
TGTGCCAGCAGGGACAGGGGCGAAGAGACCCAGTACTTC
>few|TRBD1|TRBV19|TRBJ1-5
CASKEYRGDQPQHF
TGTGCCAGTAAAGAATACAGGGGGGATCAGCCCCAGCATTTT
>many|TRBD1|TRBV7-2|TRBJ2-7
CASSSYGQGFYEQYF
TGTGCCAGCAGCTCTTACGGACAGGGGTTTTACGAGCAGTACTTC
>few|TRBD2|TRBV6-6|TRBJ2-1
CASSYSGRAEDNEQFF
TGTGCCAGCAGTTACTCGGGGAGGGCGGAGGACAATGAGCAGTTCTTC
>.|.|TRBV6-5|TRBJ2-1
CASSYNSLYNEQFF
TGTGCCAGCAGTTACAACTCATTATACAATGAGCAGTTCTTC
>.|.|TRBV27|TRBJ1-2
CASSFHHLGYGYTF
TGTGCCAGCAGTTTCCACCACTTGGGCTATGGCTACACCTTC
>.|TRBD1|TRBV6-6|TRBJ2-5
CASSYTPIQGGVETQYF
TGTGCCAGCAGTTACACGCCTATACAGGGGGGTGTGGAGACCCAGTACTTC
>.|.|TRBV19|TRBJ2-2
CAANPGANTGELFF
TGTGCCGCCAATCCGGGGGCGAACACCGGGGAGCTGTTTTTT
>.|TRBD1|TRBV19|TRBJ1-2
CVSSPGQVYGYTF
TGTGTCAGCAGCCCGGGACAGGTCTATGGCTACACCTTC
>.|.|TRBV7-7|TRBJ2-5
CASSPDLSAQETQYF
TGTGCTAGCAGCCCCGATCTCTCGGCCCAAGAGACCCAGTACTTC
>few|.|TRBV20-1|TRBJ1-2
CSALENIGTYGYTF
TGCAGTGCTCTAGAAAACATCGGGACCTATGGCTACACCTTC
>.|.|TRBV19|TRBJ2-2
CASSIDYGNTNTGELFF
TGTGCCAGTAGTATAGATTACGGCAACACGAACACCGGGGAGCTGTTTTTT
>.|.|TRBV29-1|TRBJ2-1
CSVEGPRGDNEQFF
TGCAGCGTTGAGGGACCCAGGGGGGACAATGAGCAGTTCTTC
>.|.|TRBV6-5|TRBJ1-6
CASSYDSHNSPLHF
TGTGCCAGCAGTTACGACAGCCATAATTCACCCCTCCACTTT
>.|.|TRBV2|TRBJ2-1
CASSATGINEQFF
TGTGCCAGCAGTGCAACAGGGATCAATGAGCAGTTCTTC
>few|.|TRBV27|TRBJ2-1
CASSTRDRSQGHDEQFF
TGTGCCAGCAGTACCCGAGACAGGTCCCAAGGCCATGATGAGCAGTTCTTC
>.|TRBD2|TRBV7-3|TRBJ2-1
CASSSPRLAGYNEQFF
TGTGCCAGCAGCTCGCCACGACTAGCGGGGTACAATGAGCAGTTCTTC
>few|.|TRBV14|TRBJ1-6
CASSPWGPASPLHF
TGTGCCAGCAGCCCTTGGGGCCCGGCGAGTCCCCTCCACTTT
>.|TRBD2|TRBV28|TRBJ2-1
CASTGTSGGGYEQFF
TGTGCCAGCACCGGGACTAGCGGGGGGGGCTATGAGCAGTTCTTC
>few|.|TRBV29-1|TRBJ2-1
CSVEDRGRVSYNEQFF
TGCAGCGTTGAAGATAGGGGCAGGGTTTCCTACAATGAGCAGTTCTTC
>many|TRBD2|TRBV7-6|TRBJ2-1
CASSLADSGGNNEQFF
TGTGCCAGCAGCTTAGCAGATAGCGGGGGGAACAATGAGCAGTTCTTC
>.|.|TRBV20-1|TRBJ2-7
CSARDAEGREQYF
TGCAGTGCTAGAGATGCGGAGGGGCGCGAGCAGTACTTC
>.|.|TRBV25-1|TRBJ1-2
CASSEFKGAGEFYGYTF
TGTGCCAGCAGTGAATTTAAAGGGGCGGGCGAGTTTTATGGCTACACCTTC
>few|.|TRBV7-6|TRBJ2-5
CASSLWPRETGQETQYF
TGTGCCAGCAGCTTATGGCCCCGCGAGACAGGCCAAGAGACCCAGTACTTC
>.|TRBD1|TRBV28|TRBJ2-7
CASSSGDRDQPPPYEQYF
TGTGCCAGCAGTTCCGGGGACAGGGATCAACCGCCCCCCTACGAGCAGTACTTC
>many|.|TRBV7-6|TRBJ2-1
CASSPRNNEQFF
TGTGCCAGCAGCCCCCGTAACAATGAGCAGTTCTTC
>many|.|TRBV7-8|TRBJ1-1
CASSPSVQWNTEAFF
TGTGCCAGCAGCCCCAGTGTCCAGTGGAACACTGAAGCTTTCTTT
>few|TRBD1|TRBV29-1|TRBJ1-4
CSVEPGQGGEKLFF
TGCAGCGTGGAACCGGGACAGGGAGGTGAAAAACTGTTTTTT
>.|.|TRBV18|TRBJ2-1
CASSPWEGDYNEQFF
TGTGCCAGCTCACCATGGGAGGGGGACTACAATGAGCAGTTCTTC
>.|TRBD2|TRBV5-4|TRBJ2-7
CASSPGTNLREQYF
TGTGCCAGCAGCCCCGGGACTAACCTGCGGGAGCAGTACTTC
>.|TRBD2|TRBV6-2/TRBV6-3|TRBJ2-3
CASSYSTSGGASTDTQYF
TGTGCCAGCAGTTACTCGACTAGCGGGGGAGCTAGCACAGATACGCAGTATTTT
>many|.|TRBV12-3/TRBV12-4|TRBJ1-1
CANHSPSGEAFF
TGTGCCAATCACAGCCCCAGCGGTGAAGCTTTCTTT
>few|.|TRBV19|TRBJ1-1
CASTRSPDGGTEAFF
TGTGCCAGTACCAGGTCACCGGATGGGGGGACTGAAGCTTTCTTT
>.|.|TRBV28|TRBJ1-2
CASSLTSLGDYGYTF
TGTGCCAGCAGTTTAACAAGCTTGGGGGACTATGGCTACACCTTC
>many|TRBD1|TRBV12-5|TRBJ1-1
CASGLVYQGAMNTEAFF
TGTGCTAGTGGTTTGGTTTACCAGGGGGCAATGAACACTGAAGCTTTCTTT
>.|TRBD1|TRBV20-1|TRBJ2-5
CSAGQGTQETQYF
TGCAGTGCTGGACAGGGGACCCAAGAGACCCAGTACTTC
>.|.|TRBV7-8|TRBJ1-6
CASSLDRISYNSPLHF
TGTGCCAGCAGCCTCGACAGAATCTCCTATAATTCACCCCTCCACTTT
>few|.|TRBV7-9|TRBJ2-2
CASSLVDTYTGELFF
TGTGCCAGCAGCTTAGTGGACACCTACACCGGGGAGCTGTTTTTT
>.|.|TRBV6-6|TRBJ1-5
CASSQGNTNQPQHF
TGTGCCAGCAGTCAAGGGAACACAAATCAGCCCCAGCATTTT
>.|TRBD1|TRBV7-1|TRBJ1-2
CASSRETGGAYGYTF
TGTGCCAGCAGCCGAGAGACAGGGGGCGCATATGGCTACACCTTC
>many|.|TRBV7-6|TRBJ1-1
CASSLAAQLGGFVPEAFF
TGTGCCAGCAGCTTAGCAGCCCAGCTTGGGGGATTCGTACCTGAAGCTTTCTTT
>.|.|TRBV20-1|TRBJ2-1
CSAPRGRNEQFF
TGCAGTGCTCCCCGAGGTCGGAATGAGCAGTTCTTC
>few|.|TRBV7-9|TRBJ2-7
CASSTGGQIGIYEQYF
TGTGCCAGCAGCACAGGCGGACAGATAGGAATCTACGAGCAGTACTTC
>.|TRBD1|TRBV20-1|TRBJ1-5
CSAKDRGRSNQPQHF
TGCAGTGCGAAAGACAGGGGGCGAAGCAATCAGCCCCAGCATTTT
>few|.|TRBV23-1|TRBJ2-2
CASSQSGNTGELFF
TGCGCCAGCAGTCAATCGGGGAACACCGGGGAGCTGTTTTTT
>many|.|TRBV7-9|TRBJ1-1
CASSSWTEAEAFF
TGTGCCAGCAGCTCCTGGACAGAGGCTGAAGCTTTCTTT
>many|TRBD1|TRBV7-8|TRBJ1-1
CASSVGQGRTEAFF
TGTGCCAGCAGCGTGGGACAGGGACGGACTGAAGCTTTCTTT
>few|.|TRBV20-1|TRBJ2-1
CSARWNLMNNEQFF
TGCAGTGCTAGGTGGAACCTGATGAACAATGAGCAGTTCTTC
>.|.|TRBV14|TRBJ2-1
CASSQVGGRFYNEQFF
TGTGCCAGCAGCCAAGTGGGCGGCAGATTCTACAATGAGCAGTTCTTC
>many|.|TRBV7-9|TRBJ2-5
CASSFPSREETQYF
TGTGCCAGCAGCTTCCCCTCGAGGGAGGAGACCCAGTACTTC
>.|.|TRBV23-1|TRBJ1-6
CARKRLCQSPPLHF
TGCGCCAGGAAAAGGTTGTGTCAGTCTCCACCCCTCCACTTT
>few|.|TRBV5-1|TRBJ2-1
CASSLGGAVAYNEQFF
TGCGCCAGCAGCTTGGGTGGGGCGGTTGCTTACAATGAGCAGTTCTTC
>.|.|TRBV7-6|TRBJ1-2
CASTQGHGYTF
TGTGCCAGCACCCAGGGGCATGGCTACACCTTC
>.|.|TRBV6-6|TRBJ2-5
CASIRNYQETQYF
TGTGCCAGCATCAGGAATTACCAAGAGACCCAGTACTTC
>few|.|TRBV24-1|TRBJ2-1
CATSDQTLSSSYNEQFF
TGTGCCACCAGTGATCAGACACTCTCGAGCTCCTACAATGAGCAGTTCTTC
>many|TRBD2|TRBV7-6|TRBJ2-1
CASSSSGGLTDEQFF
TGTGCCAGCAGCTCTAGCGGGGGGCTTACCGATGAGCAGTTCTTC
>few|TRBD1|TRBV6-2/TRBV6-3|TRBJ1-4
CASTEPGQLNEKLFF
TGTGCCAGCACCGAACCGGGACAGCTTAATGAAAAACTGTTTTTT
>.|TRBD1|TRBV7-9|TRBJ2-5
CASDAGGSWSMQYF
TGTGCCAGCGATGCAGGGGGATCTTGGTCGATGCAGTACTTC
>few|TRBD2|TRBV4-1|TRBJ2-2
CASSQPVQRENTGELFF
TGCGCCAGCAGCCAGCCAGTCCAGCGGGAGAACACCGGGGAGCTGTTTTTT
>.|TRBD2|TRBV15|TRBJ2-3
CATSRGASGGRTDTQYF
TGTGCCACCAGCAGGGGGGCTAGCGGGGGGCGCACAGATACGCAGTATTTT